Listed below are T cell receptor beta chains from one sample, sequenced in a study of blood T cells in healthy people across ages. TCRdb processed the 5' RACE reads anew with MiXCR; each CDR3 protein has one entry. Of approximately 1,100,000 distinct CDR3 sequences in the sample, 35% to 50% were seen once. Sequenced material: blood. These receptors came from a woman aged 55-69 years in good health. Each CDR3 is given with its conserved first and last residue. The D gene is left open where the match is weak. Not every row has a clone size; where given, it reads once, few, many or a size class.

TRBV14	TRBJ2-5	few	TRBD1	TGTGCCAGCAGCCAGCGGACAGGGGAAGAGACCCAGTACTTC	CASSQRTGEETQYF
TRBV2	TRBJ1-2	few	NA	TGTGCCAGCAGTGAATATGGGGTTGGCTACACCTTC	CASSEYGVGYTF
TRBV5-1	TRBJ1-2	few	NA	TGCGCCAGCAGCTTGACAGGTTTTGATGGCTACACCTTC	CASSLTGFDGYTF
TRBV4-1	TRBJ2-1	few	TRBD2	TGCGCCAGCAAGGGACTAACTAACAATGAGCAGTTCTTC	CASKGLTNNEQFF
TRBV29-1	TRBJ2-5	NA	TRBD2	TGCAGCGCTGTTGAGGGAGGGCCAGCGGAGACCCAGTACTTC	CSAVEGGPAETQYF
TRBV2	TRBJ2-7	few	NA	TGTGCCAGCAAGAGCGGCGAGCAGTACTTC	CASKSGEQYF
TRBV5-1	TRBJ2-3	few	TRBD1	TGCGCCAGCAGCTTGGCTGGGACAGGATTGGGCACAGATACGCAGTATTTT	CASSLAGTGLGTDTQYF
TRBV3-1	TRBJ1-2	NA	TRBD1	TGTGCCAGCAGCCAAGGGACAGGGACGCACTATGGCTACACCTTC	CASSQGTGTHYGYTF
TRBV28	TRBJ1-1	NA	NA	TGTGCCAGCAGTTTAGGCCTCGAGGCTGAAGCTTTCTTT	CASSLGLEAEAFF
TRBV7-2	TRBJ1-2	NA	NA	TGTGCCAGCAGCTTAGAGGTGGGGGTCAGAGGCTACACCTTC	CASSLEVGVRGYTF
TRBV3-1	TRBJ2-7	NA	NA	TGTGCCAGCAGCCAAGACAATAGGAGATCCCCCTACGAGCAGTACTTC	CASSQDNRRSPYEQYF
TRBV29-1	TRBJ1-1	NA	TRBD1	TGCAGCGGAGCCCAACCGGGACAGGCTTCCGAAGCTTTCTTT	CSGAQPGQASEAFF
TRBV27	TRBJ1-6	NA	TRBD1	TGTGCCAGCAGTCCTGGGACAGGTTGGAAGGAGGGTTATAATTCACCCCTCCACTTT	CASSPGTGWKEGYNSPLHF
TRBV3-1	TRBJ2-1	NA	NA	TGTGCCAGCAGCCAAGACCCGAACGTCGGGAATGAGCAGTTCTTC	CASSQDPNVGNEQFF
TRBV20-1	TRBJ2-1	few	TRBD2	TGCAGTGCCCCTGGGACTAGCGGGAATACCTACAATGAGCAGTTCTTC	CSAPGTSGNTYNEQFF
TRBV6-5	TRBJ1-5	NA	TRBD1	TGTGCCAGCAGGAGACAGGGACCAGGGGGACAGCCCCAGCATTTT	CASRRQGPGGQPQHF
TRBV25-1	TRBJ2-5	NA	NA	TGTGCCAGCAGTGAATGGGCAGCCTTGCGGGAGACCCAGTACTTC	CASSEWAALRETQYF
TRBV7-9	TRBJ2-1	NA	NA	TGTGCCAGCAGTCAGAGTTCCAATGAGCAGTTCTTC	CASSQSSNEQFF
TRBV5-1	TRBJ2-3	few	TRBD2	TGCGCCAGCAGCTTGGGGCCCGGACTAGCGGGAGGAGATACGCAGTATTTT	CASSLGPGLAGGDTQYF
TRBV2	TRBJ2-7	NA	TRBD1	TGTGCCAGCAGTGAACTGGGACAGGGAACGAGCGAGCAGTACTTC	CASSELGQGTSEQYF
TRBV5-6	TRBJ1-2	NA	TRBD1	TGTGCCAGCAGCTTGCTCCACGACAGGGCATATGGCTACACCTTC	CASSLLHDRAYGYTF
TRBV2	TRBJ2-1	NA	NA	TGTGCCAGCAGTCGAGCCCCCCACAGCGAAAGGGAGCAGTTCTTC	CASSRAPHSEREQFF
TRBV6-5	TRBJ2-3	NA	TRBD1	TGTGCCAGCAGTGATAACTGGGACAGGGAAACGCAGTATTTT	CASSDNWDRETQYF
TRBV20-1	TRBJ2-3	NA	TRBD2	TGCAGTGCTACCCCTCTAGCGGGAGGGGATACGCAGTATTTT	CSATPLAGGDTQYF
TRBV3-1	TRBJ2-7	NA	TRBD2	TGTGCCAGCAGCCGAGCTCGCGGGAGGGCTCACGAGCAGTACTTC	CASSRARGRAHEQYF
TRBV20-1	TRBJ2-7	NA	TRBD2	TGCAGTGCCACCTTAGTAACGGGGGGAGCGGGGTACGAGCAGTACTTC	CSATLVTGGAGYEQYF
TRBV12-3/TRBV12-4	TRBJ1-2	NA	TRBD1	TGTGCCAGCAGTGTAGAGGGACAGGGGTATGGCTACACCTTC	CASSVEGQGYGYTF
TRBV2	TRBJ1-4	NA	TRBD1	TGTGCCAGCAGTACCGGGACAGGGCTTGAAAAACTGTTTTTT	CASSTGTGLEKLFF
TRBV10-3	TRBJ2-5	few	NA	TGTGCCATCAGTGAGTCGGCAGAGCAGTACTTC	CAISESAEQYF
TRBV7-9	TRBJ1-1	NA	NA	TGTGCCAGCAGCTTATTTTCGGCAGCCGCCCTGAACATTGAAGCTTTCTTT	CASSLFSAAALNIEAFF
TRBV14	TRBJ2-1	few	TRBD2	TGTGCCAGCAGCCAAGGGACGGTGACTAGCGGCCCGTTGGGCAATGAGCAGTTCTTC	CASSQGTVTSGPLGNEQFF
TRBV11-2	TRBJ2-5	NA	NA	TGTGCCAGCAGCTTGGGGTCGGGCGCTCCGAACAATGAGCAGTACTTC	CASSLGSGAPNNEQYF
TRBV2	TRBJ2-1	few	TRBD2	TGTGCCAGCACCCCCGGGAGCGGGAGGGGGAATGAGCAGTTCTTC	CASTPGSGRGNEQFF
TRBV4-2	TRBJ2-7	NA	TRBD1	TGTGCCAGCAGCCAACGGACAGGGGACTACGAGCAGTACTTC	CASSQRTGDYEQYF
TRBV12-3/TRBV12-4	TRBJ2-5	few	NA	TGTGCCAGCAGTCCCAGGGACCACCTGGAAGAGACCCAGTACTTC	CASSPRDHLEETQYF
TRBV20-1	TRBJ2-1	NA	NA	TGCAGTGCTAGAGGGGGTAGCGGCTTCTACAATGAGCAGTTCTTC	CSARGGSGFYNEQFF
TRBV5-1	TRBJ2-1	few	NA	TGCGCCAGCAGCTTGGACACCCCTAGCTGGTACAATGAGCAGTTCTTC	CASSLDTPSWYNEQFF
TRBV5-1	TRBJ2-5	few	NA	TGCGCCAGCAGCTTGGTAATCGGCGACCAAGAGACCCAGTACTTC	CASSLVIGDQETQYF
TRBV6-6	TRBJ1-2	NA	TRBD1	TGTGCCAGCAGGGGACAGGCGTATGGCTACACCTTC	CASRGQAYGYTF
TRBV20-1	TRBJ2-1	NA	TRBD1	TGCAGTGCTAGAGGGGGACAGGGCATGAATGAGCAGTTCTTC	CSARGGQGMNEQFF
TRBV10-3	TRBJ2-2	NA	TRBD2	TGTGCCACCCAACTAGCGGGGGGTCGTAAATCCGGGGAGCTGTTTTTT	CATQLAGGRKSGELFF